The source of this TCR beta chain is a study of neurological immune-mediated disorders. Regarding the study as a whole: Across subjects, expanded clones had no CDR3 amino acid sequences in common, pointing to private repertoires in all groups.

This clonotype has ten or more counts. The target antigen is unknown. Germline is not matched at one junction end, which may reflect a read error. Every sequencing run returned over 170 million TCR-beta sequences, which were derived from 15-18 subjects. MiXCR was run by TCRdb on the 5' RACE reads, yielding one entry per CDR3 protein. The sample lists about 74,000 distinct CDR3 sequences; 4% to 6% were seen once. The receptor was derived from a man aged 18 to 29 with multiple sclerosis. The specimen sequenced was PBMCs.

The CDR3 is CSARRGPIF. CDR3 DNA: TGCAGTGCTAGGAGGGGACCAATCTTC. J is TRBJ2-1 and V is TRBV20-1; D tentatively reads TRBD1 or TRBD2 (5 bases each). There are 9 residues in the CDR3. Germline V gene data show CDR1 as DFQATT and CDR2 as SNEGSKA (reference sequence).